Sequencing of this TCR beta chain was carried out in a study of T cell repertoires in cytomegalovirus infection. The CDR3 totals 16 residues. Germline V lookup: CDR1 DFQATT, CDR2 SNEGSKA (reference sequence). V was trimmed by 5 bases and J by 0 bases, leaving 17 bases between them. Only a few counts were recorded for this clonotype. TCRdb recomputed calls from the reads with MiXCR, one row per CDR3 protein. Seen here are about 180,000 distinct CDR3 sequences, about 17% observed once, and the top ten hold about 25%. V gene TRBV20-1 combines with J gene TRBJ1-3; D remains ambiguous. The receptor was derived from a human donor in good health (CMV status not recorded). Some clones in this sample may be carry-over from other donors' samples. The sequencing sample was made of CD8+ T cells from PBMCs. In DNA, the CDR3 is TGCAGTGCTGGGGAACTCTTACTCAACTCTGGAAACACCATATATTTT. Residues: CSAGELLLNSGNTIYF.